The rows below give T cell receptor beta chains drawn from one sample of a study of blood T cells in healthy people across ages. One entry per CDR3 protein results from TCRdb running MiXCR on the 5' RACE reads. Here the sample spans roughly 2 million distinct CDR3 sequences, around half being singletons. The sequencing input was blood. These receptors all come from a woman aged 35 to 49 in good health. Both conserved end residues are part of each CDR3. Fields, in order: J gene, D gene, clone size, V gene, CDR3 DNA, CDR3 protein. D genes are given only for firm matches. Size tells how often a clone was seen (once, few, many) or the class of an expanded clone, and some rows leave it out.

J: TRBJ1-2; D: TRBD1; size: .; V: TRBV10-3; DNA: TGTGCCATCAACCGGGGCGGGAGGACAGGGGAAAACTATGGCTACACCTTC; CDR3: CAINRGGRTGENYGYTF
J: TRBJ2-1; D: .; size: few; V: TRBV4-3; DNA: TGCGCCAGCAGCCAAGAAGGGCTAGCAGGCGAGCAGTTCTTC; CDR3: CASSQEGLAGEQFF
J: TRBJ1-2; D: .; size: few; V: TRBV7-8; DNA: TGTGCCAGCAGCTTAGGAGGGGAAATCTATGGCTACACCTTC; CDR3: CASSLGGEIYGYTF
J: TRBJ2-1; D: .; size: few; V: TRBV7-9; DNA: TGTGCCAGCAGCCCCCCCGGGGTGGGCCTCGGGGACAATGAGCAGTTCTTC; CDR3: CASSPPGVGLGDNEQFF
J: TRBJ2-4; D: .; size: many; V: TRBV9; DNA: TGTGCCAGCAGCCCGACAGCTTCGCTAGCCAAAAACATTCAGTACTTC; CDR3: CASSPTASLAKNIQYF
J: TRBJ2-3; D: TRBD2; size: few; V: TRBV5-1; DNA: TGCGCCAGCAGCTTGCGGACTAGCGGGGGGTATACGCAGTATTTT; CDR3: CASSLRTSGGYTQYF
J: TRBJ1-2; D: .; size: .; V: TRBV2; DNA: TGTACCAGCAGTGAAGATCTGGCAGAGGTTTATGGCTACACCTTC; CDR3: CTSSEDLAEVYGYTF
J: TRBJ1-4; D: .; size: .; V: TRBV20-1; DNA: TGCAGTGCTAAGAAAGGCGGGTCAACTAATGAAAAACTGTTTTTT; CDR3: CSAKKGGSTNEKLFF
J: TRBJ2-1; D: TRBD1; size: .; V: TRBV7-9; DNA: TGTGCCAGCAGCGTAGACAGGGGGCGGTATGAGCAGTTCTTC; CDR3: CASSVDRGRYEQFF
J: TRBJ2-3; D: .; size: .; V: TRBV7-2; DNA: TGTGCCGCCAGGGAGGCAGATACGCAGTATTTT; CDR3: CAAREADTQYF
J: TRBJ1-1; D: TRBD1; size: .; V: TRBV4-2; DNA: TGTGCCAGCAGCCAAGCGGACAGGATGAACACTGAAGCTTTCTTT; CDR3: CASSQADRMNTEAFF
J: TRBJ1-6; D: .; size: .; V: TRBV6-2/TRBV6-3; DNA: TGTGCCAGCAGCCGAACCTGGGGGTATAATTCACCCCTCCACTTT; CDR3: CASSRTWGYNSPLHF
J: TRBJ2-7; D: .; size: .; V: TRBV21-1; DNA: TGTGCCAGCAGCAAAGTGGGTTTCGAAGGGGGCCAGAACACCTACGAGCAGTACTTC; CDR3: CASSKVGFEGGQNTYEQYF
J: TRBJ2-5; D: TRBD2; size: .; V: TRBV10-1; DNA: TGCGCCAGCAGTGAGGGCCTAGCGGAGCTTCAAGAGACCCAGTACTTC; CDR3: CASSEGLAELQETQYF
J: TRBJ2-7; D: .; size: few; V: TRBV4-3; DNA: TGCGCCAGCAGCCAAGAATTTGAGGAGGGAGGCGAGCAGTACTTC; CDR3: CASSQEFEEGGEQYF
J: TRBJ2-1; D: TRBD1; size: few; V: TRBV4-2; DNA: TGTGCCAGCAGCCAAGAGGCGACCGGGACAGGCCTCAATGAGCAGTTCTTC; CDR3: CASSQEATGTGLNEQFF
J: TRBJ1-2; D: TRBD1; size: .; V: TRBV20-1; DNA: TGCAGTGGATCGGGACAGGGACCCACCTATGGCTACACCTTC; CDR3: CSGSGQGPTYGYTF
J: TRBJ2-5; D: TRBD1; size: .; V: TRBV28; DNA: TGTGCCAGCAGTCCTCGCTTTACAGGGGGGGAGACCCAGTACTTC; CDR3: CASSPRFTGGETQYF
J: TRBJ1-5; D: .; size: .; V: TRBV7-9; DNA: TGTGCCAGCAGCTTCATGAGGGATCAGCCCCAGCATTTT; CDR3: CASSFMRDQPQHF
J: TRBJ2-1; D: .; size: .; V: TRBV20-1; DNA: TGCAGTGCTCCGTTCGGTGTAGATGAGCAGTTCTTC; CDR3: CSAPFGVDEQFF
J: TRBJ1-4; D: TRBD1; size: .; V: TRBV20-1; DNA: TGCAGTGCTAAGGACAGGGCCCCTGAAAAACTGTTTTTT; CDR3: CSAKDRAPEKLFF
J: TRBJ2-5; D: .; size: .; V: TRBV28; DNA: TGTGCCAGCAGTCCTACATCGATAGGCTCAGGGGTCCAAGAGACCCAGTACTTC; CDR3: CASSPTSIGSGVQETQYF
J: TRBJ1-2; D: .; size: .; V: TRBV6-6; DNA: TGTGCCGGCAGTTACGCCGGGACAATCGATGGCTACACCTTC; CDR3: CAGSYAGTIDGYTF
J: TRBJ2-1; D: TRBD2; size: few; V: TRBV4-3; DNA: TGCGCCAGCAGCCAAGATCTAGCGGGGGGGCAGGGTGAGCAGTTCTTC; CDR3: CASSQDLAGGQGEQFF
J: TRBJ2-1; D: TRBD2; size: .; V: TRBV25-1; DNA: TGTGCCAGCAGTGAATACGGGACTAGCGGTTATAATGAGCAGTTCTTC; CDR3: CASSEYGTSGYNEQFF
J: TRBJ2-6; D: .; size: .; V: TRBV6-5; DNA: TGTGCCAGCAGTTACTCCCCCAGGGCGAGCTCTGGGGCCAACGTCCTGACTTTC; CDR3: CASSYSPRASSGANVLTF
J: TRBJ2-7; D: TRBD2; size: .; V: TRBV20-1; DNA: TGCAGTGCTCGGGGGGGGCGGGAACTAAACGAGCAGTACTTC; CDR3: CSARGGRELNEQYF
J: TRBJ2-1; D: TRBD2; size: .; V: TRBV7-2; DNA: TGTGCCAGCAGCTTCGGTACTAGCGGGGGGATGGGTGAGCAGTTCTTC; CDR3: CASSFGTSGGMGEQFF
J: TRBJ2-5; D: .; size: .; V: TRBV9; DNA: TGTGCCAGCAGCCGGGACTTTTCCAATGAGCAGTACTTC; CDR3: CASSRDFSNEQYF
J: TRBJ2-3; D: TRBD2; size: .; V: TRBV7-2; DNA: TGTGCCAGCAGCCGAATAGCGGGGGGCACAGATACGCAGTATTTT; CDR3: CASSRIAGGTDTQYF
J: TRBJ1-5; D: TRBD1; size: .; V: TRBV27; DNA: TGTGCCAGCAGTCCGGGACAGGCGGTTAAGCCCCAGCATTTT; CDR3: CASSPGQAVKPQHF
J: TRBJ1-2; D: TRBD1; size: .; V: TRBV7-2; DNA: TGTGCCAGCAGGCAGACAGGGCGTCTCTATGGCTACACCTTC; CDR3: CASRQTGRLYGYTF
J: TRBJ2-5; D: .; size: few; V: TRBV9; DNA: TGTGCCAGCAGCGTAGCGGGTCCGGAGACCCAGTACTTC; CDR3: CASSVAGPETQYF
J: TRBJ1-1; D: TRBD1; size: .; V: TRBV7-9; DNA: TGTGCTAGCAGCCCCCGACAGGGGGCCGGAGTCGGCACTGAAGCTTTCTTT; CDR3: CASSPRQGAGVGTEAFF
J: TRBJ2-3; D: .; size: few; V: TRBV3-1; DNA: TGTGCCAGCAGCCACCCGATGCGGGCAGATACGCAGTATTTT; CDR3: CASSHPMRADTQYF